This entry lists 27 T cell receptor beta chains sequenced from one sample in a study of a mutant IDH1 vaccine in newly diagnosed glioma (dated by TCRdb to the early 2020s). The sample's time point label, decoded: week 11, during vaccination. Every vaccine dose consisted of 300 ug of a 20-mer mutant IDH1 peptide in Montanide, administered subcutaneously together with topical imiquimod. The library was prepared using the immunoSEQ multiplex PCR assay. TCRdb carries this immuneACCESS record with in-frame sequences only. Its versions omit some clonotypes, under half of them owing to an unresolved V gene in the studies checked, with the rest unexplained. The sample records around 62,000 clones, around 89% of which are singletons. Jointly, the top ten make up 1.9% of the sample. The antigens these receptors bind are not known. The input for sequencing was PBMCs, taken from a glioma patient whose treatment included an IDH1 peptide vaccine. These receptors were collected from a man aged 40-49 years with glioma.

The chain is built from TRBV4-2 and TRBJ2-1; the match to TRBD2 covers 8 bases. Germline V gene lookup returns CDR1 LGHNA and CDR2 YNFKEQ. There are 16 residues in the CDR3. The V gene end was trimmed by 0 bases and the J gene end by 5 bases; junction bases not matched to a gene: 6. The CDR3 DNA reads as TGTGCCAGCAGCCAAGAAGGAGCGGGGGATAACAATGAGCAGTTCTTC. Residues: CASSQEGAGDNNEQFF.

The rearrangement links TRBV6-1 to TRBJ2-7; 9 nucleotides align to TRBD2. The CDR3 covers 17 residues. CDR1 and CDR2 from the germline V gene are MNHNS and SASEGT. V lost 0 bases and J lost 4; bases outside the gene matches: 10. The CDR3: CASSEATPGLALYEQYF. The DNA for the CDR3 is TGTGCCAGCAGTGAAGCTACCCCGGGACTAGCCTTATACGAGCAGTACTTC.

The rearrangement joins TRBV28 to TRBJ1-5; D unclear. The germline gives CDR1 MDHEN, CDR2 SYDVKM. The CDR3 length is 15 residues. The ends were cut back, 6 bases at V and 4 bases at J, with 16 bases in the middle. CDR3 protein: CASRVTRGSNQPQHF. The CDR3, as DNA: TGTGCCAGCAGGGTCACGAGAGGTTCGAATCAGCCCCAGCATTTT.

This clone was detected only once. This CDR3 is CSARGPNTEAFF. CDR3 nucleotides: TGCAGCGCTAGGGGGCCGAACACTGAAGCTTTCTTT. V gene TRBV29-1 combines with J gene TRBJ1-1; 7 nucleotides line up with TRBD1. The germline V gene encodes CDR1 SQVTM and CDR2 ANQGSEA. V lost 7 bases, J lost 1 base, and 3 bases stayed unmatched. The CDR3 has 12 residues.

This chain links TRBV7-9 with TRBJ2-5; D is unresolved. This CDR3 has 14 amino acids. CDR1 SEHNR and CDR2 FQNEAQ come from the germline V gene (reference sequence). The V and J ends lost 1 base and 1 base respectively, with 7 bases between them. CDR3 nucleotides: TGTGCCAGCAGCTTAGATGACTTCCAAGAGACCCAGTACTTC. Translating gives CASSLDDFQETQYF. Filled out from reference TRBV7-9 and TRBJ2-5, the complete variable domain reads DTGVSQNPRHKITKRGQNVTFRCDPISEHNRLYWYRQTLGQGPEFLTYFQNEAQLEKSRLLSDRFSAERPKGSFSTLEIQRTEQGDSAMYLCASSLDDFQETQYFGPGTRLLVL.

This clone was observed a single time. CDR3 region: CASSLDGRTYEQYV. DNA of the CDR3: TGCGCCAGCAGCTTGGACGGCAGGACCTACGAGCAGTACGTC. The chain joins TRBV5-1 to TRBJ2-7; unclear D gene. The germline CDR1 and CDR2 sequences are SGHRS and YFSETQ. The CDR3 has 14 amino acids. Deletions cut 0 bases from V and 2 bases from J, with 9 bases between.

This rearrangement joins TRBV6-5 to TRBJ2-2, with 7 bases matching TRBD2. The CDR3 runs to 13 residues. Germline V gene lookup returns CDR1 MNHEY and CDR2 SVGAGI. After removal of 6 bases from V and 6 bases from J, the junction contained 4 bases not matched to a gene. The CDR3 DNA follows: TGTGCCAGCAGACCGACTAGCCCCGGGGAGCTGTTTTTT. Its translation is CASRPTSPGELFF.

The J gene is TRBJ2-3, the V gene TRBV7-9; D uncertain. The CDR3 is 13 amino acids. The germline V gene has CDR1 SEHNR and CDR2 FQNEAQ (reference sequence). Trimming shortened V by 0 bases and J by 4 bases, and 5 bases separated the two germline ends. The CDR3 nucleotides are TGTGCCAGCAGCTTAGCCCCCCCAGATACGCAGTATTTT. It is translated as CASSLAPPDTQYF.

The chain uses TRBV18 and TRBJ2-5; 12 nucleotides agree with TRBD1. The length of the CDR3 is 14 residues. V was clipped by 5 bases and J by 4 bases; unmatched bases: 2. Germline-derived CDR1 and CDR2 are KGHSH and LQKENI. In DNA, the CDR3 is TGTGCCAGCTCATCGGGACAGGGGGCAGAGACCCAGTACTTC. Translation: CASSSGQGAETQYF.

The chain has TRBV11-2 and TRBJ2-1, with 7 bases that match TRBD2. Germline loops: CDR1 SGHAT, CDR2 FQNNGV. There are 16 residues in the CDR3. Germline trimming cut 7 bases from V and 0 bases from J; bases unmatched to any gene: 9. CDR3 region: CASKGLDTSSYNEQFF. CDR3 nucleotides: TGTGCCAGCAAAGGACTAGACACGAGCTCCTACAATGAGCAGTTCTTC.

For the CDR3, the DNA is TGTGCCAGTACCACGGAAGCGGGGCACACAGATACGCAGTATTTT. It yields the protein CASTTEAGHTDTQYF. The genes are TRBV19 and TRBJ2-3; 7 bases fit TRBD2. In germline, CDR1 is LNHDA, CDR2 SQIVND (reference sequence). The length of the CDR3 is 15 residues. The V gene end was trimmed by 7 bases and the J gene end by 2 bases; junction bases not matched to a gene: 9.

This chain connects TRBV7-2 to TRBJ2-2; D is uncertain. V lost 2 bases and J 6 bases, leaving 10 bases between the germline ends. Looked up from germline, CDR1 is SGHTA and CDR2 is FQGNSA. This CDR3 has 14 residues. The CDR3 DNA reads as TGTGCCAGCAGCTTATTTCACGATGCCGGGGAGCTGTTTTTT. This codes for CASSLFHDAGELFF.

The chain recombines TRBV7-3 with TRBJ2-7; the match to TRBD1 covers 9 bases. With V trimmed by 5 bases and J by 7 bases, 9 bases remained unmatched. CDR1 and CDR2 (germline): SGHTA, FQGTGA. This CDR3 contains 14 residues. The CDR3 region is CASSVTGGLSEQYF. CDR3 bases: TGTGCCAGCAGCGTCACAGGGGGCCTCTCAGAGCAGTACTTC.

V is TRBV28 and J is TRBJ1-4; the D gene is possibly TRBD1 (5 bases). V was pared by 4 bases and J by 3 bases, with 12 bases between. The CDR3 is 15 residues long. Germline V gene lookup returns CDR1 MDHEN and CDR2 SYDVKM. This chain's CDR3 is CASSSWGGPNEKLFF. CDR3 bases: TGTGCCAGCAGTTCCTGGGGGGGTCCTAATGAAAAACTGTTTTTT.

The V gene is TRBV19, the J gene TRBJ1-4, with 9 bases identical to TRBD1. With 8 bases clipped from V and 7 bases from J, the junction kept 5 bases outside the gene matches. Germline V gene lookup returns CDR1 LNHDA and CDR2 SQIVND (reference sequence). The CDR3 contains 13 residues. CDR3 loop: CASSTGGREKLFF. Written as DNA, the CDR3 is TGTGCCAGTTCGACAGGGGGTCGTGAAAAACTGTTTTTT.

The chain has TRBV27 and TRBJ1-6; 9 bases align to TRBD1. Germline assignment: CDR1 MNHEY and CDR2 SMNVEV (reference sequence). The V and J ends lost 6 bases and 8 bases, in that order; junction bases with no gene match: 8. The CDR3 runs 15 residues. CDR3 sequence: CASRSTTGGYSPLHF. The CDR3 DNA sequence: TGTGCCAGCAGATCAACGACAGGGGGGTATTCACCCCTCCACTTT.

This clone has only a few counts. The rearrangement joins TRBV29-1 to TRBJ2-5; 9 bases align to TRBD2. The CDR3 has 17 residues. V shed 6 bases, J shed 0 bases, and the junction held 14 bases outside the gene matches. Germline CDR1 is SQVTM and CDR2 is ANQGSEA. CDR3 amino acids: CSVQSGGYLMYQETQYF. The CDR3, as DNA: TGCAGCGTACAAAGCGGGGGGTACCTTATGTACCAAGAGACCCAGTACTTC.

This chain uses TRBV5-1 with TRBJ1-2, with D perhaps matching TRBD1 (6 bases). The CDR3 loop spans 14 amino acids. Germline CDR1 and CDR2: SGHRS and YFSETQ. V lost 2 bases and J lost 3, with 11 bases in between. This CDR3 is CASSLRGFYYGYTF. The CDR3 coding sequence is TGCGCCAGCAGCTTAAGGGGGTTCTACTATGGCTACACCTTC.

This chain uses TRBV7-9 with TRBJ2-5; 13 bases map to TRBD2. The ends lost 5 bases at V and 5 bases at J; junction bases unmatched: 11. CDR3 length: 17 residues. Looked up from germline, CDR1 is SEHNR and CDR2 is FQNEAQ (reference sequence). The CDR3 reads CASSARTSGSAKETQYF. In DNA, the CDR3 is TGTGCCAGCAGCGCGCGGACTAGCGGGAGTGCAAAGGAGACCCAGTACTTC.

The genes are TRBV11-3 and TRBJ2-1, with 10 positions matching TRBD1. Germline CDR1 reads SGHNT; CDR2 reads YENEEA. This CDR3 is built from 15 residues. Trimming took 5 bases from V and 6 from J; bases not matched to a gene: 7. The chain's CDR3 is CASSGGTGVSNEQFF. CDR3 nucleotide sequence: TGTGCCAGCAGCGGGGGGACAGGGGTTTCCAATGAGCAGTTCTTC.

V and J are TRBV4-2 and TRBJ1-2; D may be TRBD1 (6 bases). Per the germline V gene, CDR1 is LGHNA and CDR2 is YNFKEQ. V was cut by 1 base and J by 2 bases, with 14 bases left in between. This CDR3 is built from 16 residues. The CDR3 DNA sequence: TGTGCCAGCAGCCAAGGGGGTCGGACAGCAAACTATGGCTACACCTTC. Its translation: CASSQGGRTANYGYTF.

This chain joins TRBV29-1 and TRBJ1-5; D may be TRBD1 (5 bases). The V end was cut by 4 bases, the J end by 0 bases, with 7 bases between. The CDR3 has 13 amino acids. Germline V CDR1 and CDR2: SQVTM, ANQGSEA. CDR3 residues: CSVGQGSNQPQHF. The CDR3 DNA sequence: TGCAGCGTTGGGCAGGGTAGCAATCAGCCCCAGCATTTT.

The V call is TRBV6-4, the J call TRBJ2-3; no clear D gene. Germline-derived CDR1 and CDR2 are MRHNA and SNTAGT. The CDR3 is made up of 13 amino acids. V was cut by 2 bases and J by 3 bases, with 6 bases left in between. CDR3 in amino acids: CASSDRVTDTQYF. The CDR3 bases are TGTGCCAGCAGTGACCGGGTTACAGATACGCAGTATTTT.

V and J are TRBV27 and TRBJ1-1, with 9 bases that match TRBD1. V was pared by 8 bases and J by 2 bases, with 15 bases of the junction left unmatched. This CDR3 region has 17 residues. CDR1 MNHEY and CDR2 SMNVEV come from the germline V gene (reference sequence). CDR3 in DNA: TGTGCCAGCTCGGTTACAGGGGGCGCAGGAGGAAACACTGAAGCTTTCTTT. Translation: CASSVTGGAGGNTEAFF.

V and J are TRBV11-2 and TRBJ2-7, with 7 bases that match TRBD1. This CDR3 comprises 15 residues. Germline trimming cut 5 bases from V and 1 base from J; bases unmatched to any gene: 8. Per the germline V gene, CDR1 is SGHAT and CDR2 is FQNNGV. This CDR3 is CASSPRQGGSYEQYF. Here the CDR3 DNA reads TGTGCCAGCAGCCCTCGACAGGGTGGTTCCTACGAGCAGTACTTC.

Here the CDR3 DNA reads TGTGCCAGCAGTTTAATTACAGGGGGGGAAGAGACCCAGTACTTC. Its translation is CASSLITGGEETQYF. J is TRBJ2-5 and V is TRBV28; weak D call: TRBD1 (8 bases). The CDR3 contains 15 residues. The germline CDR1 and CDR2 sequences are MDHEN and SYDVKM. Trimming removed 2 bases from V and 3 bases from J, with 13 bases in between.

This rearrangement joins TRBV28 to TRBJ1-4; no firm D call. The CDR3 is 14 residues long. Deletions cut 7 bases from V and 6 bases from J, with 15 bases between. In germline, CDR1 is MDHEN, CDR2 SYDVKM. Here the CDR3 DNA reads TGTGCCAGCACCGTCATTGGCGGGTATGAAAAACTGTTTTTT. As protein: CASTVIGGYEKLFF.